The entry below describes one T cell receptor beta chain. This clone was seen just once. What antigen it recognizes has not been identified. Base qualities are not recorded, but no much larger clone differs from it by a single base. Receptor amplification or capture employed the immunoSEQ multiplex PCR assay. The multiplex PCR relied on a mix of 60 forward primers for TCR Vbeta segments and 13 reverse primers for TCR Jbeta segments. A multiplex PCR assay on genomic DNA amplified the CDR3 region of rearranged TCR beta genes. The amplified TCR beta libraries were sequenced on the Illumina HiSeq System as 87-base-pair reads. The source study handled its data this way. Across the 600 to 700 repertoires, a later analysis counted 80 million or so unique TCR beta chains, roughly 11 million of which were shared by at least two donors. Raw reads were error-corrected and collapsed into unique sequences by a nearest-neighbor algorithm in which closely related sequences were merged to remove PCR and sequencing errors. V, D and J gene segments were assigned by aligning CDR3 sequences to IMGT reference sequences. Each retained sequence needed at least a six-nucleotide match to both a V gene segment and a J gene segment. Rearrangements were called productive when the CDR3 lacked stop codons and stayed in frame with V and J; all others were non-productive. CDR3 was defined by IMGT convention, running from the second conserved V-encoded cysteine to the conserved J-encoded phenylalanine. In an earlier analysis of roughly 580 of the donors, sequences lacking an unambiguous match to a single V gene segment were excluded. In an earlier analysis of 587 of the donors, V segments were called functional above 56.7% productive rearrangements and were called segregating when the between-donor standard deviation exceeded 5%. A statistical classification framework was built to diagnose cytomegalovirus status from the catalog of TCR beta chain sequences. In a later analysis, TCR nucleotide sequences were compared against IMGT/GENE-DB human TR gene sequences so that V and J genes could be assigned. In a later analysis, CDR3 sequences and most-parsimonious VDJ recombination scenarios were assigned using the TCRdist pipeline. In a later analysis, every TCR beta chain was defined by the combination of its CDR3 amino acid sequence and its V-gene family, and reads without a unique V-gene family were dropped. To address suspected cross-contamination and a sequencing artifact, a later analysis removed around 590 highly shared, low-generation-probability nucleotide sequences. In a later analysis, a clonal expansion index was calculated for each public chain from normalized within-repertoire ranks of inferred template counts. A later analysis computed generation probabilities with a VDJ recombination model fitted to out-of-frame rearrangements, and checked the results against IGoR. Hypergeometric tests were used in a later analysis to score TCR-TCR, TCR-HLA and TCR-CMV co-occurrence, with a repertoire-size bias correction applied to the TCR pairs. To estimate false discovery rates, a later analysis permuted the HLA or CMV assignments 20 times. A later analysis grouped co-occurring TCRs with DBSCAN, adding TCRdist sequence similarity when clustering within HLA-allele-positive subsets. For co-occurrence clustering, repertoires with fewer than 30,000 or more than 120,000 public chains were excluded, along with five repertoires with anomalous nucleotide sharing. As stored in TCRdb, this immuneACCESS dataset retains in-frame rearrangements with V and J assigned. A fraction of the clones does not appear; measured against another copy, unresolved V genes explain less than half of the discrepancy, and the remainder lacks a known reason. V and J calls and clone size follow that table, whereas D and trimming were derived from the DNA. The sample table records about 150,000 clones; about 72% of these occur just once. About 4.5% of the sample lies in the top ten.

This sample stems from a study of cytomegalovirus exposure and HLA in healthy donors (dated by TCRdb to the late 2010s). Study-wide context: An earlier analysis of roughly 500 of the donors reported approximately 260 Gb of sequence data and approximately 120 million unique TCR beta sequences obtained from approximately 180 million T cells. Along with the roughly 700-subject first cohort, a separate validation cohort of 120 different subjects was used. Typing coverage differed by locus: A, B, C, DRB1 and DQB1 were typed in roughly 620-630 donors, DQA1 in about 510, DPA1 in some 600, and DPB1 in around 440. Every repertoire in the discovery cohort had been generated on one and the same sequencing platform. Alongside the repertoire data, information on donor age, sex, ethnicity and CMV serostatus was compiled. HLA typing covered class I and class II loci at four-digit resolution. Of the approximately 400 genotyped donors, around 81% fell in the genetic ancestry cluster associated with self-reported Caucasian donors. The study profiled the T cell repertoires of 500 to 800 subjects by immunosequencing and related them to cytomegalovirus serostatus. In an earlier analysis of a few hundred of the donors, high-throughput TCR beta sequencing was used to judge whether each TCR beta V gene segment behaved as functional or pseudogenic. To predict cytomegalovirus infection status, the study combined high-throughput TCR immunosequencing, statistical association of individual TCRs with disease status, and machine learning. A later analysis re-analyzed previously published TCR beta repertoires from 666 donors and added high-resolution HLA genotyping to study TCR occurrence patterns. Rather than using new phenotypic data, the later analysis identified candidate immune exposures from TCR beta sequences and from how often those sequences occurred across donors. Five DR-DQ haplotypes were handled as single units for association and clustering because linkage in the cohort was strong. The study aimed to test whether signatures of past pathogen exposure could be identified by cataloging public T cell receptors. On average, around 230,000 unique TCR beta nucleotide sequences were sequenced per donor among some 420 genotyped donors of the cohort, with around 19% of those sequences being non-productive. A later genetic analysis used genome-wide SNP genotypes for about 65% of the 666 donors, treating that subset as a discovery cohort. About 320 gigabases of sequencing data and 70 million to 85 million unique TCR sequences were included in an early release covering under 650 HLA-typed donors.

Broad study findings and their caveats: According to a later analysis, most CMV-associated TCR beta chains appeared to be HLA-restricted, and the HLA associations seemed to be driven largely by CMV exposure. Some IMGT-functional V segments, including TRBV6-2 and TRBV6-3, could not be distinguished by the 87-base-pair reads and were therefore excluded. The only immune exposure information available for the cohort was CMV serostatus. The authors suggested that the approach could potentially be generalized to other disease states and immunological phenotypes. In an earlier analysis of some 500 of the donors, most TCR beta V segments appeared in productive rearrangements about 90% or about 30% of the time, broadly matching IMGT annotations. According to a later analysis, TCR association rates differed among HLA loci, with DRB1 alleles showing the most associated TCRs and HLA-C alleles showing the fewest. In this cohort, only TCR beta chains were sequenced, and detectable features were limited by the absence of alpha or paired-chain data. Because counts were too low, roughly 17 rarely observed V segments, including chromosome 9 orphons, were left out of the earlier analysis of a few hundred of the donors. In the study, roughly 160 TCR beta chains were listed as associated with cytomegalovirus. A few of the identified cytomegalovirus-associated TCR beta chains were confirmed in vitro to be specific for cytomegalovirus antigens. In a later genetic analysis, a missense DCLRE1C variant was associated with V-gene and J-gene trimming of TCR beta chains, and the association was replicated in an independent cohort. A further reported finding was that TCR beta sequences accurately predicted the HLA-A and HLA-B alleles for most subjects in the first cohort. A later analysis found that HLA-associated TCR beta chains were more clonally expanded and had lower generation probabilities than equally common non-associated chains. A group of highly shared sequence variants was considered likely to be a technical artifact of the sequencing pipeline. Several of the top co-occurrence clusters appeared to be linked to parvovirus B19, influenza, CMV and Epstein-Barr virus, according to a later analysis. Specific HLA alleles were associated with more than 15,000 TCR beta sequences at a false discovery rate of 0.05 in a later analysis. Correlated functional status among segregating V segments might be attributable to linkage disequilibrium, but an unknown experimental factor could not be ruled out. According to a later genetic analysis, donors in an Asian-associated ancestry cluster had fewer N-insertions in productive TCRs than the approximately 670-donor mean. In both the original and validation cohorts, the classifier was reported to diagnose cytomegalovirus status with high specificity and sensitivity. Sequencing depth was assumed to be roughly uniform across donors in the presence/absence analyses, though that assumption may not hold. Because some donors lacked HLA typing at each locus, the association tests relied only on the typed subset. Strong co-occurrence of HLA alleles, especially DR and DQ, made assigning TCR associations to individual alleles difficult. Most TCR sequences were observed very rarely across donors, whereas some public TCRs were present in many individuals.

Relative to germline, V is 2 bases shorter and J is 8 bases shorter, with 12 bases between their ends. The CDR3 has 13 amino acids, counting the end cysteine and phenylalanine. The read is trimmed to its CDR3 DNA, 39 bases read in frame from base 1. Sequences LNHNV (CDR1) and YYDKDF (CDR2) are obtained from the germline V gene (reference sequence). The cohort consisted of some 730 healthy bone marrow donors. All cohort members were sampled while nominally healthy, although unrecorded immune exposures were likely present. The donor tested CMV seronegative, placing the donor among the 350 or so seronegative members of the cohort. A peripheral blood sample was provided by each donor, and peripheral blood mononuclear cells were used for TCR beta sequencing. The Qiagen DNeasy Blood Extraction Kit was used to extract genomic DNA from the blood cell samples.

This sequence was found in a man in his sixties in good health and CMV-seronegative. The specimen was PBMCs. This sequence uses TRBV15 and TRBJ1-2, with TRBD1 tentatively as D gene (6 bases match). The CDR3 has the sequence CATSRNRDGGYTF. Read as DNA, the sequence is TGTGCCACCAGCAGAAACAGGGACGGGGGCTACACCTTC. The variable domain in full, with residues beyond the CDR3 obtained from the reference TRBV15 and TRBJ1-2 genes, is DAMVIQNPRYQVTQFGKPVTLSCSQTLNHNVMYWYQQKSSQAPKLLFHYYDKDFNNEADTPDNFQSRRPNTSFCFLDIRSPGLGDTAMYLCATSRNRDGGYTFGSGTRLTVV.